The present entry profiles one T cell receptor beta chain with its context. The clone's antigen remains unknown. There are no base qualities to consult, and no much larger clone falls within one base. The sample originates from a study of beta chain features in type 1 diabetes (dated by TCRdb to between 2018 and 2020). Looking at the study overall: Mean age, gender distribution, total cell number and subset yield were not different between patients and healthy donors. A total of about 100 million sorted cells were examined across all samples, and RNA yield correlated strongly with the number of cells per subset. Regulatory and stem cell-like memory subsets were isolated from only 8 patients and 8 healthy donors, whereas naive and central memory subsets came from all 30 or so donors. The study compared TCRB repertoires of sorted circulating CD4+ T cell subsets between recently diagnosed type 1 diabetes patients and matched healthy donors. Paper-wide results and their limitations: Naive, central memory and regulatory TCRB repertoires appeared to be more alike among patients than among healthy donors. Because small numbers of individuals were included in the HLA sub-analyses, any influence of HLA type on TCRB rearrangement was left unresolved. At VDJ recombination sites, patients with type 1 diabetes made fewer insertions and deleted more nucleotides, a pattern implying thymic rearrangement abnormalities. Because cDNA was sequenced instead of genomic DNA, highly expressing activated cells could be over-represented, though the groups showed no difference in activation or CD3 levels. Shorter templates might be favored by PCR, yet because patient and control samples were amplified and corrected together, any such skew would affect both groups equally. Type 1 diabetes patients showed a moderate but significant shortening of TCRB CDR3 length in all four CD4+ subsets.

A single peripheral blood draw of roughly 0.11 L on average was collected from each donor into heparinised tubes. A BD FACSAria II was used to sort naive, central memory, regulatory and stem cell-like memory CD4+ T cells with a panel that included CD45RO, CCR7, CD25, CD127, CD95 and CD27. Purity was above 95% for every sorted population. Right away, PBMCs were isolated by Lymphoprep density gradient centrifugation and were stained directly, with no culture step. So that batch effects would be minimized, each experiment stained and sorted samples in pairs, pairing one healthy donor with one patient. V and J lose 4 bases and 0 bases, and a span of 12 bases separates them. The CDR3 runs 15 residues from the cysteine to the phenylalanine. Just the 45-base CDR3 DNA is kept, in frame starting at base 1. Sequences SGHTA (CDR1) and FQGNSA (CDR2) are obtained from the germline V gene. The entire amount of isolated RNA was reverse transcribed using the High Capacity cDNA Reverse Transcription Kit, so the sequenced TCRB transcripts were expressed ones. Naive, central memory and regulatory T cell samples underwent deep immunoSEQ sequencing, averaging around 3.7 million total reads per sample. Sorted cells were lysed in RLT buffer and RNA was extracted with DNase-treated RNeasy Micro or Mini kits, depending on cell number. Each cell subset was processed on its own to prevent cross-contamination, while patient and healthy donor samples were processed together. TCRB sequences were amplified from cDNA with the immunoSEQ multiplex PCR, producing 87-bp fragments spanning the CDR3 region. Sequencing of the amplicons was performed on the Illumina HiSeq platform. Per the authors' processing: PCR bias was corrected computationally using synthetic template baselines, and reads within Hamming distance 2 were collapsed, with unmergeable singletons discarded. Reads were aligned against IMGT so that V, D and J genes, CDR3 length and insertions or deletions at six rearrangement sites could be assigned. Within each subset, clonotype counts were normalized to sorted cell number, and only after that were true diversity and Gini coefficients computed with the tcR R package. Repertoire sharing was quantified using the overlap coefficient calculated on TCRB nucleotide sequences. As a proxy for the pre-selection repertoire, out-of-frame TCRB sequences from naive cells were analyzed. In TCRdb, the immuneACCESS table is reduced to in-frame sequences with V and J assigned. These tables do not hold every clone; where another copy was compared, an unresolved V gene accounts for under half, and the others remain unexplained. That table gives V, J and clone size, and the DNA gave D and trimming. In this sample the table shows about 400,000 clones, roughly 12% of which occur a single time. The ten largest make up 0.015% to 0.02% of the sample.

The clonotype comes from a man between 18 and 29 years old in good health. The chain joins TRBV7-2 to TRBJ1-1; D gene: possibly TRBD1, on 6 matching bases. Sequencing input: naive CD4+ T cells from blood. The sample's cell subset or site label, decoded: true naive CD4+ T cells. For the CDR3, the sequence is CASSSQQGLNTEAFF. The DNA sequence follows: TGTGCCAGCAGCTCCCAACAGGGCCTGAACACTGAAGCTTTCTTT.